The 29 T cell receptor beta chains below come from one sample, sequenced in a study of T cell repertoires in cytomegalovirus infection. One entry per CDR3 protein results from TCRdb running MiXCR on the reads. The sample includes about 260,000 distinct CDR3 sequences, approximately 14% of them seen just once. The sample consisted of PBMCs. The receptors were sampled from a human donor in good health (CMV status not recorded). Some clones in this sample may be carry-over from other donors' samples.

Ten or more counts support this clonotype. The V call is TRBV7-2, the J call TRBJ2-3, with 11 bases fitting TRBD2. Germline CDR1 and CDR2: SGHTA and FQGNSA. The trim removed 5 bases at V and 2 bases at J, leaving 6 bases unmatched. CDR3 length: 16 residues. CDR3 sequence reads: CASSLIAGGPTDTQYF. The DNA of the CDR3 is TGTGCCAGCAGCCTTATAGCGGGAGGGCCCACAGATACGCAGTATTTT.

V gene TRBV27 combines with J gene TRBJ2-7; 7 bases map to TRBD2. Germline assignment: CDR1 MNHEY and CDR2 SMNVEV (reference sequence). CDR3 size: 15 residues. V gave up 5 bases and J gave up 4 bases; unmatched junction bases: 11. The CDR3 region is CASSPAGGFGYEQYF. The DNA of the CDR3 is TGTGCCAGCAGTCCGGCCGGGGGGTTTGGTTACGAGCAGTACTTC.

The CDR3 region has the DNA TGTGCCAGCAGCTCCCGGACTAGCGGGCAGTTCTTC. Translated: CASSSRTSGQFF. V usage is TRBV11-2 and J usage is TRBJ2-1; 10 positions match TRBD2. Germline CDR1 SGHAT, CDR2 FQNNGV. V lost 4 bases to trimming and J lost 12 bases; unmatched junction nucleotides: 3. This CDR3 has 12 residues.

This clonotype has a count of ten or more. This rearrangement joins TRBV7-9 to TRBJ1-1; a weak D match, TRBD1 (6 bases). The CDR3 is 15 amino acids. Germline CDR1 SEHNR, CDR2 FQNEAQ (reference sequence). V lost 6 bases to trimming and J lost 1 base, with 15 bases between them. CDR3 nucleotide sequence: TGTGCCAGCAGGCACCCACAGGGCCGGAACACTGAAGCTTTCTTT. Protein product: CASRHPQGRNTEAFF.

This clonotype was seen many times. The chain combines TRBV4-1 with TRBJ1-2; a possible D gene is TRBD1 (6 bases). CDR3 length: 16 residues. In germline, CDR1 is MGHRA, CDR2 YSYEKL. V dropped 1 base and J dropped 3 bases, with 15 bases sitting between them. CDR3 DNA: TGCGCCAGCAGCCAAGGAATTTTGGCAGGGGACTATGGCTACACCTTC. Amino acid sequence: CASSQGILAGDYGYTF.

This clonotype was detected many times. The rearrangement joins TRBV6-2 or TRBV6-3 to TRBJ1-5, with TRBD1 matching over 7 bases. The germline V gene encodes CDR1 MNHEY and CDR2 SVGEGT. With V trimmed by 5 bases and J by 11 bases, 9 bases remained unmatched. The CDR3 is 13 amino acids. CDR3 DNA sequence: TGTGCCAGCAGTCGACAGGGAGTAACGACCCAGCATTTT. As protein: CASSRQGVTTQHF.

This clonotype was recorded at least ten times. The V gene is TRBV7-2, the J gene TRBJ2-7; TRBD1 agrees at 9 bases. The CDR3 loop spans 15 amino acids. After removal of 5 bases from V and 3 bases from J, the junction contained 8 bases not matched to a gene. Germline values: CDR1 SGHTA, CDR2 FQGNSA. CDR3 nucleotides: TGTGCCAGCAGCACTGGGGGGACAGGGTTCTACGAGCAGTACTTC. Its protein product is CASSTGGTGFYEQYF.

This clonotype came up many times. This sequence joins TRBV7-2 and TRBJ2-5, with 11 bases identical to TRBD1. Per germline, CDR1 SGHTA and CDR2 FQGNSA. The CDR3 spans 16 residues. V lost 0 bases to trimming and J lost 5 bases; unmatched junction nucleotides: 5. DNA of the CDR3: TGTGCCAGCAGCTTAGCGGGGACAGGGGGAGGGGAGACCCAGTACTTC. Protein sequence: CASSLAGTGGGETQYF.

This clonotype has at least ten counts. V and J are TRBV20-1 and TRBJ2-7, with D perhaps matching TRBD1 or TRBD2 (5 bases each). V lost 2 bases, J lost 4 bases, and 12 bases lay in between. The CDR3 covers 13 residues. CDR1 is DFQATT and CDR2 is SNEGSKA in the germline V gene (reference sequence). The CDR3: CSARKGPPYEQYF. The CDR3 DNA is TGCAGTGCTAGAAAGGGACCGCCGTACGAGCAGTACTTC.

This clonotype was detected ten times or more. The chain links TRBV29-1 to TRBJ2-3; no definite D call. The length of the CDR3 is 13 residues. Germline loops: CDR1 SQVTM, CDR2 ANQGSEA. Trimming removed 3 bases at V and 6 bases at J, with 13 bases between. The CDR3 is CSVDLRSWDTQYF. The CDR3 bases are TGCAGCGTTGATTTGCGCTCATGGGATACGCAGTATTTT.

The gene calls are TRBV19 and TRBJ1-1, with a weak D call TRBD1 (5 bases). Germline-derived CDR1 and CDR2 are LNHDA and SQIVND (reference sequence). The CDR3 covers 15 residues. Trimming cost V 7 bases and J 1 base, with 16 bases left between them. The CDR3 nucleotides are TGTGCCAGTACCTCCCCGGGGGGACGGAACACTGAAGCTTTCTTT. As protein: CASTSPGGRNTEAFF.

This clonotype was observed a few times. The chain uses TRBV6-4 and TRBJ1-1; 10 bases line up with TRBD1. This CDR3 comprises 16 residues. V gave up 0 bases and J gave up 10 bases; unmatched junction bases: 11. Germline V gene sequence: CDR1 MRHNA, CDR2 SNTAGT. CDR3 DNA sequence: TGTGCCAGCAGTGACTCACCGGGACAGGGGCATGAGGGAGCTTTCTTT. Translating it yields CASSDSPGQGHEGAFF.

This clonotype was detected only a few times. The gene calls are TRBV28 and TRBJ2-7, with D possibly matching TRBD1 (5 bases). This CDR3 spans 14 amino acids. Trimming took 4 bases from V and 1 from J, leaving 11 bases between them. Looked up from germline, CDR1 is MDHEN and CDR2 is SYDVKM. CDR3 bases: TGTGCCAGCAGTTGGGGCAGCCCTTCCTACGAGCAGTACTTC. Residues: CASSWGSPSYEQYF.

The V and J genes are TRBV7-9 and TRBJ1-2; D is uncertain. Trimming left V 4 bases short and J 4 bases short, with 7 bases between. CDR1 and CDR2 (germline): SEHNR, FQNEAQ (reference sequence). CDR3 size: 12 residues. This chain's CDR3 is CASSSGIYGYTF. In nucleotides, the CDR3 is TGTGCCAGCAGCTCGGGAATCTATGGCTACACCTTC.

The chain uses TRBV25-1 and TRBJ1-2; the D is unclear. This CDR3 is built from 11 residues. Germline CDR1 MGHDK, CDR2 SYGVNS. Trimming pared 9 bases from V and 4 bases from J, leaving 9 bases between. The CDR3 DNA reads TGTGCCAGTTCTACAGCCTATGGCTACACCTTC. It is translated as CASSTAYGYTF.

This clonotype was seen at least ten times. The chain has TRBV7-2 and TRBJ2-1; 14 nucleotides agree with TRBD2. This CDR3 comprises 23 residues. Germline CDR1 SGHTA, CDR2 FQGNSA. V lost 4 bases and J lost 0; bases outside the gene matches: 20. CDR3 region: CASSSRPGQGTSGSYGSYNEQFF. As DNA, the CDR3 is TGTGCCAGCAGCTCACGGCCGGGACAGGGGACTAGCGGGAGTTACGGCTCCTACAATGAGCAGTTCTTC.

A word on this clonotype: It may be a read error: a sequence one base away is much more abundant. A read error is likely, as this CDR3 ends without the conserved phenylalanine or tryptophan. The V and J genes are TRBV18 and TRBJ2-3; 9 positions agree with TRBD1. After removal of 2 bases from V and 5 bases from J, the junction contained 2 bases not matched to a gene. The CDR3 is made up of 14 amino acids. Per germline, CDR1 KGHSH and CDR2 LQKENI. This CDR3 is CASSPGTGRDTQYS. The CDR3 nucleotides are TGTGCCAGCTCACCAGGGACAGGGCGAGATACGCAGTATTCT.

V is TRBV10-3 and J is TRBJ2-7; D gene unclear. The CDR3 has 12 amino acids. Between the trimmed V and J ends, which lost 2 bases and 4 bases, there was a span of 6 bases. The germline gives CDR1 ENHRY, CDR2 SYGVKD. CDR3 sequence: CAISEDFYEQYF. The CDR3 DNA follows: TGTGCCATCAGTGAGGACTTTTACGAGCAGTACTTC.

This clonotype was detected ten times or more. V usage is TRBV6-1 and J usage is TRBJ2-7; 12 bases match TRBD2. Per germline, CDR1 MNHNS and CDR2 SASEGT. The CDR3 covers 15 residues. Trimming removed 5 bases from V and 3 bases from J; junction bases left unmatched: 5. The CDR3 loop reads CASSPTSGRFYEQYF. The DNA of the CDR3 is TGTGCCAGCAGTCCCACTAGCGGGAGGTTCTACGAGCAGTACTTC.

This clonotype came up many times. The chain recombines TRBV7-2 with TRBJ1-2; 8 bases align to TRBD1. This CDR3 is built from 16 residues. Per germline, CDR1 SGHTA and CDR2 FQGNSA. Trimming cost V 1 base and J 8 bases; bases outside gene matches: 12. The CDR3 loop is CASSLVGGTGGKGYTF. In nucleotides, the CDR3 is TGTGCCAGCAGCTTAGTCGGCGGGACAGGAGGAAAGGGCTACACCTTC.

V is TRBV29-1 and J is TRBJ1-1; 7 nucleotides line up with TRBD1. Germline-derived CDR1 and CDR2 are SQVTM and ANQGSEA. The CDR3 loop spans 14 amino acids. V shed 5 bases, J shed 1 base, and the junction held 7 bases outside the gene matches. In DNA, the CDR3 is TGCAGCGTTACCCAACAGGGGTGGAACACTGAAGCTTTCTTT. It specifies CSVTQQGWNTEAFF.

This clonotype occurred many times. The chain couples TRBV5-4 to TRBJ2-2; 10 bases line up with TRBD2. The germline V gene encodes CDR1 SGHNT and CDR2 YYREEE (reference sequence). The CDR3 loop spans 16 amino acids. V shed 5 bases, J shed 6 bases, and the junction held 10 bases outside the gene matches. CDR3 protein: CASSPIAGGGAGELFF. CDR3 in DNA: TGTGCCAGCAGTCCCATAGCGGGAGGAGGCGCCGGGGAGCTGTTTTTT.

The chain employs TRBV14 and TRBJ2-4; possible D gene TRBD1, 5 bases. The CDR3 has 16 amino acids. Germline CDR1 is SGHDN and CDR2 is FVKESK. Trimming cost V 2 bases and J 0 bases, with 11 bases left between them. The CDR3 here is CASSQLGAGAKNIQYF. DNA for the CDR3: TGTGCCAGCAGCCAACTAGGGGCAGGAGCCAAAAACATTCAGTACTTC. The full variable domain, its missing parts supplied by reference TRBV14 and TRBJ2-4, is EAGVTQFPSHSVIEKGQTVTLRCDPISGHDNLYWYRRVMGKEIKFLLHFVKESKQDESGMPNNRFLAERTGGTYSTLKVQPAELEDSGVYFCASSQLGAGAKNIQYFGAGTRLSVL.

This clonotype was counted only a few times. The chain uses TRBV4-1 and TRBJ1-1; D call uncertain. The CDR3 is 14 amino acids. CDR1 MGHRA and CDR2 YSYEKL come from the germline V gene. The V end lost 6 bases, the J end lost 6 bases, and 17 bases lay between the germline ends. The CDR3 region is CASRRTEGVAEAFF. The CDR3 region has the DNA TGCGCCAGCAGGAGAACTGAGGGAGTCGCTGAAGCTTTCTTT.

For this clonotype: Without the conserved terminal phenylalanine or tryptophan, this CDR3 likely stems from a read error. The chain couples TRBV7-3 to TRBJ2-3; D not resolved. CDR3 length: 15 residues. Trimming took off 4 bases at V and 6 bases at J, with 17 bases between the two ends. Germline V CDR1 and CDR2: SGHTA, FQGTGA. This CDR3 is CASSSWAAPMDTQYL. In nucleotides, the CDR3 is TGTGCCAGCAGCTCCTGGGCAGCGCCTATGGATACGCAGTATCTT.

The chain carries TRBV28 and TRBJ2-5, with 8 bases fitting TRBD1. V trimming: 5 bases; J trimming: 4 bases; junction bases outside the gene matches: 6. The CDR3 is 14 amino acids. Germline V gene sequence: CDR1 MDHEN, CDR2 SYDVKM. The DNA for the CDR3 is TGTGCCAGCAGTACCGGGACAGGTGGAGAGACCCAGTACTTC. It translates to CASSTGTGGETQYF.

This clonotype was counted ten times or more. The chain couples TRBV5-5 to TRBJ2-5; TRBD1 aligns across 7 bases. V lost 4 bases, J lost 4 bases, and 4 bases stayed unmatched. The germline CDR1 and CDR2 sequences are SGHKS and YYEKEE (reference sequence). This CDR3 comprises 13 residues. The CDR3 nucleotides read TGTGCCAGCAGCCGGGGACAGTTAGAGACCCAGTACTTC. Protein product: CASSRGQLETQYF. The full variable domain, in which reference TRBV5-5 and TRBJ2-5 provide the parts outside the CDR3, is DAGVTQSPTHLIKTRGQQVTLRCSPISGHKSVSWYQQVLGQGPQFIFQYYEKEERGRGNFPDRFSARQFPNYSSELNVNALLLGDSALYLCASSRGQLETQYFGPGTRLLVL.

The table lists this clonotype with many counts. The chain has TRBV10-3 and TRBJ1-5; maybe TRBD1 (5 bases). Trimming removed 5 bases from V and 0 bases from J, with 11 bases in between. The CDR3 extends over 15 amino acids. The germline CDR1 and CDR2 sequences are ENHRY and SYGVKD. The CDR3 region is CAISKTADSNQPQHF. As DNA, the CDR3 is TGTGCCATCAGTAAGACAGCTGATAGCAATCAGCCCCAGCATTTT.

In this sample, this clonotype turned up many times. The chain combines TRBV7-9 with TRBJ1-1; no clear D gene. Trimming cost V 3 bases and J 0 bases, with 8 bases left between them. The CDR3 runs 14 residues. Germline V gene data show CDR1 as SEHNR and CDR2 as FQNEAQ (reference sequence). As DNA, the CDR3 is TGTGCCAGCAGCTTTGAGGGCCTGAACACTGAAGCTTTCTTT. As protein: CASSFEGLNTEAFF.